One and the same sample provided the 10 T cell receptor beta chains below, sequenced in a study of blood T cell repertoires in COVID-19. Sequenced by immunoSEQ multiplex PCR; TCRdb stores in-frame clones only, minus some. The sample includes about 380,000 clones, about 85% of them seen just once. Material: peripheral blood. The receptor source for this set is a woman aged 18-35 years with acute or convalescent COVID-19.

This chain connects TRBV5-1 to TRBJ1-1; possible D gene TRBD1, 6 bases. CDR1 and CDR2 (germline): SGHRS, YFSETQ. The CDR3 totals 16 residues. V was shortened by 4 bases and J by 3 bases, with 19 bases between the two germline ends. The CDR3 coding sequence is TGCGCCAGCAGCAGGGGTCCTTCAGGGGAATACACTGAAGCTTTCTTT. Translation: CASSRGPSGEYTEAFF.

The chain carries TRBV28 and TRBJ1-1; D is possibly TRBD1 (5 bases). Trimming shortened V by 3 bases and J by 5 bases, and 16 bases separated the two germline ends. The CDR3 covers 15 residues. CDR1 is MDHEN and CDR2 is SYDVKM in the germline V gene. CDR3 nucleotides: TGTGCCAGCAGTTTCGGAGGGGTGGGGAGAACTGAAGCTTTCTTT. It translates to CASSFGGVGRTEAFF.

V gene TRBV19 combines with J gene TRBJ2-1; D might be TRBD1 (6 bases). This CDR3 contains 14 residues. V lost 8 bases and J 5 bases, leaving 16 bases between the germline ends. Germline CDR1 is LNHDA and CDR2 is SQIVND (reference sequence). The CDR3 reads CASQDSRTDNEQFF. The CDR3 DNA follows: TGTGCCAGTCAGGACAGTCGTACGGACAATGAGCAGTTCTTC. The whole variable domain, remainder taken from reference TRBV19 and TRBJ2-1, is DGGITQSPKYLFRKEGQNVTLSCEQNLNHDAMYWYRQDPGQGLRLIYYSQIVNDFQKGDIAEGYSVSREKKESFPLTVTSAQKNPTAFYLCASQDSRTDNEQFFGPGTRLTVL.

V and J are TRBV9 and TRBJ2-3; 7 nucleotides match TRBD2. Germline CDR1 SGDLS, CDR2 YYNGEE. The CDR3 covers 15 residues. J was trimmed by 2 bases and V by 4 bases; bases with no gene match: 7. CDR3 loop: CASSISGAFTDTQYF. The CDR3 coding sequence is TGTGCCAGCAGCATAAGCGGGGCCTTCACAGATACGCAGTATTTT.

The V call is TRBV21-1, the J call TRBJ2-7; the DNA was not compared with TRBD2, the D call given in the table. TRBV21-1 is reported as a pseudogene. This CDR3 is built from 14 residues. The CDR3 loop reads CASSTKRGFCEQYF. CDR3 nucleotide sequence: TGTGCCAGCAGCACCAAGAGAGGGTTCTGCGAGCAGTACTTC.

This clone was observed once. The J gene is TRBJ2-3, the V gene TRBV5-1, with D perhaps TRBD1 (6 bases). The CDR3 runs to 14 residues. Trimming left V 9 bases short and J 0 bases short, with 14 bases between. In germline, CDR1 is SGHRS, CDR2 YFSETQ. This CDR3 is CATAGEPSTDTQYF. As DNA, the CDR3 is TGCGCCACAGCAGGGGAACCTAGCACAGATACGCAGTATTTT.

The chain couples TRBV5-6 to TRBJ1-5; possible D gene TRBD1, 5 bases. Germline V lookup: CDR1 SGHDT, CDR2 YYEEEE. This CDR3 contains 14 residues. Trimming took off 1 base at V and 5 bases at J, with 10 bases between the two ends. CDR3 amino acids: CASSLRGWDQPQHF. The CDR3 DNA sequence: TGTGCCAGCAGCTTGAGGGGATGGGATCAGCCCCAGCATTTT.

The chain employs TRBV10-2 and TRBJ2-1, with 14 bases identical to TRBD2. V lost 10 bases to trimming and J lost 7 bases; unmatched junction nucleotides: 6. The CDR3 has 14 residues. Germline-derived CDR1 and CDR2 are WSHSY and SAAADI. DNA for the CDR3: TGCGCCACCGGGACTAGCGGGGGAGGGAATGAGCAGTTCTTC. Encoded protein: CATGTSGGGNEQFF.

The genes are TRBV3-1 (or the pseudogene TRBV3-2) and TRBJ2-2; perhaps TRBD1 as D (6 bases). V was clipped by 4 bases and J by 6 bases, with 18 bases between them. The CDR3 sequence is 16 residues long. The V gene's germline CDR1 is LGHDT and CDR2 YNNKEL (reference sequence). The CDR3 sequence: CASSPEGGRFAGELFF. CDR3 nucleotide sequence: TGTGCCAGCAGCCCCGAAGGGGGTCGATTTGCCGGGGAGCTGTTTTTT.

The chain joins TRBV12-3 or TRBV12-4 to TRBJ1-2; the D gene is possibly TRBD1 (6 bases). This CDR3 is built from 13 residues. Trimming removed 6 bases from V and 8 bases from J, with 16 bases in between. The CDR3 is CASRPGQGNGYTF. For the CDR3, the DNA is TGTGCCAGCAGACCGGGACAAGGGAACGGCTACACCTTC.